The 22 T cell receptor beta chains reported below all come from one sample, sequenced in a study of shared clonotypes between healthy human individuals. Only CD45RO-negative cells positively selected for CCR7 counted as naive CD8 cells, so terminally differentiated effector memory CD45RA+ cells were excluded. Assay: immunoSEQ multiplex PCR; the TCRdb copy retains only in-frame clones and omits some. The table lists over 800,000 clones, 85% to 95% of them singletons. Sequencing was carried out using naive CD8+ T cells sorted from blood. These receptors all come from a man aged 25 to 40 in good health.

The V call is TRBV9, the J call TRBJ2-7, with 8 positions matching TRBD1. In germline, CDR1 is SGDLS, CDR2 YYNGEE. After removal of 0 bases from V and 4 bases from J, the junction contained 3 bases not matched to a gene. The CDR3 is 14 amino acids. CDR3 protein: CASSVDGTGYEQYF. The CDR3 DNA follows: TGTGCCAGCAGCGTAGACGGGACAGGTTACGAGCAGTACTTC.

This CDR3 is CATSRWTPGQGLMGAYEQYF. DNA of the CDR3: TGTGCCACCAGCAGATGGACCCCGGGACAGGGTCTAATGGGTGCCTACGAGCAGTACTTC. V usage is TRBV15 and J usage is TRBJ2-7, with TRBD1 matching 9 bases. The germline V gene has CDR1 LNHNV and CDR2 YYDKDF (reference sequence). V lost 2 bases, J lost 2 bases, and 19 bases stayed unmatched. The CDR3 runs 20 residues.

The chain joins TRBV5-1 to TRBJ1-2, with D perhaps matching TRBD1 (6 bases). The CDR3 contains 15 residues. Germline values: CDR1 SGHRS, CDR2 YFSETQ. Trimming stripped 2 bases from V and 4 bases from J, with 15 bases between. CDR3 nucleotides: TGCGCCAGCAGCTTTCCTGGGGGCGGAATCTATGGCTACACCTTC. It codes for CASSFPGGGIYGYTF.

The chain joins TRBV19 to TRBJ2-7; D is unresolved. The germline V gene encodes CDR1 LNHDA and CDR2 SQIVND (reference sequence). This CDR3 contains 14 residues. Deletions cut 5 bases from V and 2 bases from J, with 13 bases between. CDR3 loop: CASSAGPNPYEQYF. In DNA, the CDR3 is TGTGCCAGTAGTGCTGGACCGAACCCCTACGAGCAGTACTTC.

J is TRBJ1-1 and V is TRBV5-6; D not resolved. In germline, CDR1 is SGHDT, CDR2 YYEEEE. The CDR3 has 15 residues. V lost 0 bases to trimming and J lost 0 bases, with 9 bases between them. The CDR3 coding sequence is TGTGCCAGCAGCTTGGAGCTGGGTCTGAACACTGAAGCTTTCTTT. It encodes CASSLELGLNTEAFF.

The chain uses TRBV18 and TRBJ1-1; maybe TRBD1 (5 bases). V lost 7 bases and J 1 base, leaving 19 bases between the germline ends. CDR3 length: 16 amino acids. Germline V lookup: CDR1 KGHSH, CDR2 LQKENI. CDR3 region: CASCPVGDGGNTEAFF. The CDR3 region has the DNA TGTGCCAGCTGCCCGGTGGGGGATGGTGGGAACACTGAAGCTTTCTTT.

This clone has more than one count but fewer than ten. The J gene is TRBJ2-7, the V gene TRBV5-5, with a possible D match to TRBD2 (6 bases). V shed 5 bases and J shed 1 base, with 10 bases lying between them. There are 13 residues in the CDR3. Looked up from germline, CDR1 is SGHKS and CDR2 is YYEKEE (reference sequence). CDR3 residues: CASRHRESYEQYF. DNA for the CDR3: TGTGCCAGCAGACATCGGGAGTCCTACGAGCAGTACTTC.

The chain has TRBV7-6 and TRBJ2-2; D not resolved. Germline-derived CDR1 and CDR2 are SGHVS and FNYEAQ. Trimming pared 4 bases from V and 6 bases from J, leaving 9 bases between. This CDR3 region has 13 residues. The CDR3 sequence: CASSSTPAGELFF. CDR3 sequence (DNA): TGTGCCAGCAGCTCCACACCGGCCGGGGAGCTGTTTTTT. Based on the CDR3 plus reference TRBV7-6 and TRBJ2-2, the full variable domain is GAGVSQSPRYKVTKRGQDVALRCDPISGHVSLYWYRQALGQGPEFLTYFNYEAQQDKSGLPNDRFSAERPEGSISTLTIQRTEQRDSAMYRCASSSTPAGELFFGEGSRLTVL.

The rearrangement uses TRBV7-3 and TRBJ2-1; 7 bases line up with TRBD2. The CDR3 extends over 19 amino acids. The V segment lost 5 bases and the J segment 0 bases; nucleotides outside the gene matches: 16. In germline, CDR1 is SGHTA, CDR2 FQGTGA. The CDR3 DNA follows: TGTGCCAGCAGCATTGGGGTAGATGGCGGGAGAGTCTCCTACAATGAGCAGTTCTTC. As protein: CASSIGVDGGRVSYNEQFF.

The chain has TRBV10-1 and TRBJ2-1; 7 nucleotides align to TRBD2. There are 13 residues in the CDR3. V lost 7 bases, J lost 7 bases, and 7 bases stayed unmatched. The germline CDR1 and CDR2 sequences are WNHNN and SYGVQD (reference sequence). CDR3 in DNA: TGCGCCAGCAACGCGGGACTATCGAATGAGCAGTTCTTC. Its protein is CASNAGLSNEQFF.

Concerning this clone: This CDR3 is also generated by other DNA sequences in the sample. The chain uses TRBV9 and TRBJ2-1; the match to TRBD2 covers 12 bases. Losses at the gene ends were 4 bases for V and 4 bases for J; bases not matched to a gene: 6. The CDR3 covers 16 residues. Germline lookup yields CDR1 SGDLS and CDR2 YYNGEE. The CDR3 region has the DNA TGTGCCAGCAGCCCCCGACTAGCGGGAGCTTACAATGAGCAGTTCTTC. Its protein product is CASSPRLAGAYNEQFF.

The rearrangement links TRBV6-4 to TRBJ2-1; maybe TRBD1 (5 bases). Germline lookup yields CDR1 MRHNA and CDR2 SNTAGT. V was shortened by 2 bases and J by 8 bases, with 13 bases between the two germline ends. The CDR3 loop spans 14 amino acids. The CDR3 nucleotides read TGTGCCAGCAGTGACCGTATAGGGGCGGATGAGCAGTTCTTC. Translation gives CASSDRIGADEQFF.

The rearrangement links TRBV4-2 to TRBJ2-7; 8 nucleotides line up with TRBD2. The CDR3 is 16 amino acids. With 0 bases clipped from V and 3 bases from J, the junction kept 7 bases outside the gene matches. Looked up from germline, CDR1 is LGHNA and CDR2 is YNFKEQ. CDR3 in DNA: TGTGCCAGCAGCCAAGATTTAGCGGGAACAGGCTACGAGCAGTACTTC. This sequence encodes CASSQDLAGTGYEQYF.

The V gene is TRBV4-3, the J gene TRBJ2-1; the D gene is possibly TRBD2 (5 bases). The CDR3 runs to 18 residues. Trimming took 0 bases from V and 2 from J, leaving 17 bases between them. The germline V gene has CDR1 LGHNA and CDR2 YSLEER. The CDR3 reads CASSQDLPSKDAYNEQFF. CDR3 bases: TGCGCCAGCAGCCAAGATTTGCCTAGCAAGGATGCCTACAATGAGCAGTTCTTC.

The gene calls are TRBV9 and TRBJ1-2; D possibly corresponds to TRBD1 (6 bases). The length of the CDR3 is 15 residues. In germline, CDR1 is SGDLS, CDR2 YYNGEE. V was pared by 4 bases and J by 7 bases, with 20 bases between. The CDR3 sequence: CASSPWDTSAGGYTF. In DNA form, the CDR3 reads TGTGCCAGCAGCCCCTGGGACACGTCGGCGGGTGGCTACACCTTC. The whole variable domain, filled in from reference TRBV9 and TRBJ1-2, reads DSGVTQTPKHLITATGQRVTLRCSPRSGDLSVYWYQQSLDQGLQFLIQYYNGEERAKGNILERFSAQQFPDLHSELNLSSLELGDSALYFCASSPWDTSAGGYTFGSGTRLTVV.

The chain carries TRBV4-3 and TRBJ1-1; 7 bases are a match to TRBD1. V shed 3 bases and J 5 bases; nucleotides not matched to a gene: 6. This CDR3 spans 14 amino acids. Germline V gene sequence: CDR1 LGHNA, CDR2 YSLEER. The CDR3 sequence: CASSQYRGSTEAFF. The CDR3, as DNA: TGCGCCAGCAGCCAGTACAGGGGCAGTACTGAAGCTTTCTTT.

The CDR3 DNA is TGTGCCAGCAGCCTGGGGGGTTGGGCTTTCTTT. Its translation is CASSLGGWAFF. V usage is TRBV5-5 and J usage is TRBJ1-1; D may be TRBD1 (5 bases). The germline V and J ends were trimmed by 4 bases and 11 bases, with 12 bases remaining between them. This CDR3 has 11 residues. Germline values: CDR1 SGHKS, CDR2 YYEKEE (reference sequence). The full variable domain, completed using reference TRBV5-5 and TRBJ1-1, is DAGVTQSPTHLIKTRGQQVTLRCSPISGHKSVSWYQQVLGQGPQFIFQYYEKEERGRGNFPDRFSARQFPNYSSELNVNALLLGDSALYLCASSLGGWAFFGQGTRLTVV.

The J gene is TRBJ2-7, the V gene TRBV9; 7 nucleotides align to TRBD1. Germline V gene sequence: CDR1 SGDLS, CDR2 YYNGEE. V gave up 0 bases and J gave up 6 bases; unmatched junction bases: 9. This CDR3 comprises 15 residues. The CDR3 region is CASSVEGALWGEQYF. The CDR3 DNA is TGTGCCAGCAGCGTAGAGGGGGCCCTGTGGGGCGAGCAGTACTTC.

CDR3 in amino acids: CASSWGPNTGELFF. CDR3 DNA sequence: TGTGCCAGCAGCTGGGGACCAAACACCGGGGAGCTGTTTTTT. The chain uses TRBV7-2 and TRBJ2-2; D may be TRBD1 or TRBD2 (5 bases each). The CDR3 consists of 14 residues. V lost 4 bases, J lost 2 bases, and 8 bases lay in between. Germline-derived CDR1 and CDR2 are SGHTA and FQGNSA.

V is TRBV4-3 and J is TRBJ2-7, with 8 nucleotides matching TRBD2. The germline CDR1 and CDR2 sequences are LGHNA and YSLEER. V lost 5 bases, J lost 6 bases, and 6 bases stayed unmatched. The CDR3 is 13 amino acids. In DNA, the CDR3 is TGCGCCAGCAGCTCTCGGGGGGGGTCCGAGCAGTACTTC. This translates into CASSSRGGSEQYF.

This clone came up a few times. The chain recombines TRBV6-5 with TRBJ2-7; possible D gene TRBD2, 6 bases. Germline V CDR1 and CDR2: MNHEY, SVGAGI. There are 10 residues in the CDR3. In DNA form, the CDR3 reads TGTGTCTGCGGGATCTACGAGCAGTACTTC. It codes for CVCGIYEQYF.

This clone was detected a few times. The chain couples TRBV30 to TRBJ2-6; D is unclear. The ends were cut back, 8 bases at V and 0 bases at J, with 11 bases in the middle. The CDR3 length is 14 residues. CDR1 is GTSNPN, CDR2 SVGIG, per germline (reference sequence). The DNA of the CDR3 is TGTGCCACCCAGGTAGGCTCTGGGGCCAACGTCCTGACTTTC. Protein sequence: CATQVGSGANVLTF.